This T cell receptor beta chain was sequenced in a study of tumor-infiltrating lymphocytes in oesophageal squamous cell carcinoma (TCRdb year 2016). In the germline V gene, CDR1 corresponds to MNHNS and CDR2 to SASEGT. The CDR3 runs 11 residues from the cysteine to the phenylalanine. Here the CDR3 DNA is all that survives: 33 bases in frame from base 1. V was cut back by 5 bases and J by 5 bases, leaving a gap of 7 bases between them. The library was prepared using PCR. Sequencing used an Illumina HiSeq 2000. The public sequencing data were trimmed at Q25 with fastp and processed into clonotypes with MiXCR by TCRdb, which kept only in-frame beta chains. Entries are consolidated by CDR3 protein sequence, retaining the most common genes and DNA. The sample table holds fewer than 25,000 distinct CDR3 sequences, of which around a third were seen once. The ten biggest clones cover about 20% of the sample.

This clonotype was seen ten or more times. Its cognate antigen has yet to be identified. One base away there is no much larger clone; base qualities are not given. The chain is made from TRBV6-1 and TRBJ2-7; perhaps TRBD1 is the D gene, with 6 bases matching. The specimen sequenced was esophageal tumor tissue. This sequence was found in a female donor with esophageal squamous cell carcinoma. The CDR3 region reads CASSTGHEQYF. The DNA sequence is as follows: TGTGCCAGCAGTACAGGGCACGAGCAGTACTTC.